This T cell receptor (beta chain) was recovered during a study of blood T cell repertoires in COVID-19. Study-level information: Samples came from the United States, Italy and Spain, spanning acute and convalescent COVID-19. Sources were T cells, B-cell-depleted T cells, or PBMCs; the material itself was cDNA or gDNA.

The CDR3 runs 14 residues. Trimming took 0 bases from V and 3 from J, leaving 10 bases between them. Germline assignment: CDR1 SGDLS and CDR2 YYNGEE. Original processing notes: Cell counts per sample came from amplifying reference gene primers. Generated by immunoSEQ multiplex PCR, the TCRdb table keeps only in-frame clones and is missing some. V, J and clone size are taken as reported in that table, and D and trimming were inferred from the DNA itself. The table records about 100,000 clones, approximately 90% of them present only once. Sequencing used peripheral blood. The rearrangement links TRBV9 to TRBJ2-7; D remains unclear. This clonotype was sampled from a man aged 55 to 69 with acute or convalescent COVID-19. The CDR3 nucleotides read TGTGCCAGCAGCGTAGGAGCAGGAAACTACGAGCAGTACTTC. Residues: CASSVGAGNYEQYF.